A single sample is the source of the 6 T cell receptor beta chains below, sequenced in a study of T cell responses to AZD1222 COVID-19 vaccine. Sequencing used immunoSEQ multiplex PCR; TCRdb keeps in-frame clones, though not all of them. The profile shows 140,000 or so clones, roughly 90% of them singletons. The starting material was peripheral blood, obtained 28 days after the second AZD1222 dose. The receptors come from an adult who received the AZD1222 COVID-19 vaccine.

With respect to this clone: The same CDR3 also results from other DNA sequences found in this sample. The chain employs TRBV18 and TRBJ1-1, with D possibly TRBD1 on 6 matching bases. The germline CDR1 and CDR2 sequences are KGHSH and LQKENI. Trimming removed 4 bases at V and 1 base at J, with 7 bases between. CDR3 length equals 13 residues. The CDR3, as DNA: TGTGCCAGCTCACAGGGGGAGAACACTGAAGCTTTCTTT. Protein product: CASSQGENTEAFF.

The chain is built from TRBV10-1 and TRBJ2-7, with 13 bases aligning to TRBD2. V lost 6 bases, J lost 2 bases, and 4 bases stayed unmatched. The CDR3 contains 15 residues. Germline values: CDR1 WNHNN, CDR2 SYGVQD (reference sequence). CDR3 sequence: CASSPGTSGAYEQYF. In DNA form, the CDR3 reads TGCGCCAGCAGCCCCGGGACTAGCGGGGCCTACGAGCAGTACTTC.

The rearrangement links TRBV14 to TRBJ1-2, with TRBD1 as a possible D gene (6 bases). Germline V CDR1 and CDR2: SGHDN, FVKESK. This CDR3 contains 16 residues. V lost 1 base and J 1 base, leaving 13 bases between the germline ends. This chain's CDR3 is CASSQAGAGVNYGYTF. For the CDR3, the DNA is TGTGCCAGCAGCCAAGCGGGGGCAGGGGTTAACTATGGCTACACCTTC.

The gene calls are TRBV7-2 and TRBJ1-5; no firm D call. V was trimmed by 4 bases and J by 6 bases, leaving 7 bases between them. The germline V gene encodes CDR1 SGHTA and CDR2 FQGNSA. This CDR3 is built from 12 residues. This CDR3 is CASSSSGQPQHF. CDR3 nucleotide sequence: TGTGCCAGCAGCTCCTCAGGTCAGCCCCAGCATTTT.

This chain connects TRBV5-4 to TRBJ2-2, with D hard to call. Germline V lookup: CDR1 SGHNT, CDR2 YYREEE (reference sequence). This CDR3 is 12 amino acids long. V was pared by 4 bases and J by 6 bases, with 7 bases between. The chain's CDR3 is CASSPVAGELFF. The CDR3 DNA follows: TGTGCCAGCAGCCCCGTCGCCGGGGAGCTGTTTTTT.

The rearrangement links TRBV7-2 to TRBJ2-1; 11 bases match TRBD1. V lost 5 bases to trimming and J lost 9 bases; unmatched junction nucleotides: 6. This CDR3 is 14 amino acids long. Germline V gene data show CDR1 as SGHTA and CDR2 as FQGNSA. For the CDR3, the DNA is TGTGCCAGCAGCCAGGGACAGGGGGTGGCTGAGCAGTTCTTC. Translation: CASSQGQGVAEQFF. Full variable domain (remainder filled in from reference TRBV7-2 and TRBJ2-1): GAGVSQSPSNKVTEKGKDVELRCDPISGHTALYWYRQSLGQGLEFLIYFQGNSAPDKSGLPSDRFSAERTGGSVSTLTIQRTQQEDSAVYLCASSQGQGVAEQFFGPGTRLTVL.